Listed below are T cell receptor beta chains from one sample, sequenced in a study of shared clonotypes between healthy human individuals. Measured with immunoSEQ multiplex PCR; TCRdb has only the in-frame clones, and not every one. The sample shows roughly 2,000,000 clones, just under 95% of them seen only once. Sequencing was done on a sample of naive CD8+ T cells from PBMCs. These receptors came from a man aged 18 to 29 in good health. Some clones in this sample may be carry-over from other donors' samples. CDR3s include the opening cysteine and the closing phenylalanine or tryptophan. The D gene is left open where the match is weak. Size values are once, few and many counts, or a class for expanded clones, and some rows have none.

V	D	J	size	DNA	CDR3
TRBV7-2	NA	TRBJ1-1	NA	TGTGCCAGCAGCTTACTAACGGAAGCTTTCTTT	CASSLLTEAFF
TRBV28	NA	TRBJ2-1	NA	TGTGCCAGCATGGTTCGTAATGAGCAGTTCTTC	CASMVRNEQFF
TRBV27	NA	TRBJ2-3	NA	TGTGCCAGCAGTTTTAGGGATCTCACAGATACGCAGTATTTT	CASSFRDLTDTQYF
TRBV5-1	TRBD1	TRBJ2-5	NA	TGCGCCAGCAGCTGGGCACCGGGACAGGGGGGAAAGGAGACCCAGTACTTC	CASSWAPGQGGKETQYF
TRBV28	NA	TRBJ2-2	NA	TGTGCCAGCAGATCCGGGACACCGAACACCGGGGAGCTGTTTTTT	CASRSGTPNTGELFF
TRBV6-5	NA	TRBJ2-2	NA	TGTGCCAGCAGTTTTAAGAGAGAGGGCACCGGGGAGCTGTTTTTT	CASSFKREGTGELFF
TRBV7-2	NA	TRBJ1-5	NA	TGTGCCAGCAGCTTAGGTGGTGGGTTAAGGGTGGATCAGCCCCAGCATTTT	CASSLGGGLRVDQPQHF
TRBV2	NA	TRBJ2-1	NA	TGTGCCAGCAGCGATAGCCTGGAATCCTACAATGAGCAGTTCTTC	CASSDSLESYNEQFF
TRBV6-5	TRBD1	TRBJ2-7	once	TGTGCCAGCAGTTACTCCTCGACAGGGGGCCAGGAGCAGTACTTC	CASSYSSTGGQEQYF
TRBV27	NA	TRBJ1-1	NA	TGTGCCAGCAGAAGAAGGGGGAACACTGAAGCTTTCTTT	CASRRRGNTEAFF
TRBV4-3	TRBD2	TRBJ2-1	once	TGCGCCAGCAGCCAAACTAGCGGGGGCGCCTACAATGAGCAGTTCTTC	CASSQTSGGAYNEQFF
TRBV5-1	NA	TRBJ2-1	NA	TGCGCCAGCAGCTTGGCAGGAGGGCCGATGAGGGAGCAGTTCTTC	CASSLAGGPMREQFF
TRBV19	NA	TRBJ1-1	NA	TGTGCCAGTAGTAAGAGGGGGGCCCTGAACACTGAAGCTTTCTTT	CASSKRGALNTEAFF
TRBV27	TRBD2	TRBJ2-2	NA	TGTGCCAGCAGTTTACTAGCGGGAGGGTGGACCGGGGAGCTGTTTTTT	CASSLLAGGWTGELFF
TRBV30	TRBD1	TRBJ1-1	NA	TGTGCCTGGAGTCCATGGACAGGTCTGAACACTGAAGCTTTCTTT	CAWSPWTGLNTEAFF
TRBV11-2	NA	TRBJ1-1	NA	TGTGCCAGCAGCTTAGGAATGGGAGGGGAGTTCACTGAAGCTTTCTTT	CASSLGMGGEFTEAFF
TRBV5-5	NA	TRBJ2-7	NA	TGTGCCAGCAGCCCGCTGGACGTGAACTACGAGCAGTACTTC	CASSPLDVNYEQYF
TRBV10-3	NA	TRBJ2-6	NA	TGTGCCTCCCTCCCGGGGGTTTACGGGGCCAACGTCCTGACTTTC	CASLPGVYGANVLTF
TRBV2	NA	TRBJ2-1	NA	TGTGCCAGCAGTCCTATAACCGATAGTGAGCAGTTCTTC	CASSPITDSEQFF
TRBV25-1	NA	TRBJ1-5	NA	TGTGCCACCTCTGGGGGCAGCAATCAGCCCCAGCATTTT	CATSGGSNQPQHF
TRBV19	TRBD2	TRBJ2-1	NA	TGTGCCAGTAGTATGCGGGCTAGCGGGAGGGATGAGCAGTTCTTC	CASSMRASGRDEQFF
TRBV27	NA	TRBJ2-1	NA	TGTGCCAGCAGTTTATCGGGTGGTGAGCAGTTCTTC	CASSLSGGEQFF
TRBV29-1	TRBD2	TRBJ2-7	NA	TGCAGCGTTCGGAGCGGGAGGGCCTACGAGCAGTACTTC	CSVRSGRAYEQYF
TRBV27	TRBD2	TRBJ2-1	NA	TGTGCCAGCAGTTTACTAGCGGGAGGGCCCCACAATGAGCAGTTCTTC	CASSLLAGGPHNEQFF
TRBV2	TRBD1	TRBJ2-7	NA	TGTGCCATATCGACAGGGAGCTCCTACGAGCAGTACTTC	CAISTGSSYEQYF
TRBV7-9	NA	TRBJ2-6	NA	TGTGCCAGCAGCTACAGTCGCCGAGGTGAGAGGGCCAACGTCCTGACTTTC	CASSYSRRGERANVLTF
TRBV9	NA	TRBJ2-1	NA	TGTGCCAGCAGCGGGACAGGAGGGAATGAGCAGTTCTTC	CASSGTGGNEQFF
TRBV10-3	TRBD2	TRBJ2-1	NA	TGTGCCATCAGGGGACTAGCGGGAAACACGAATGAGCAGTTCTTC	CAIRGLAGNTNEQFF
TRBV21-1	NA	TRBJ2-3	once	TGTGCCAGCAGCAAAGCGTCCGGGGCAGATACGCAGTATTTT	CASSKASGADTQYF
TRBV5-6	NA	TRBJ1-1	NA	TGTGCCAGCAGCTCTTGGGGGGAAGGCGCGGAAACTGAAGCTTTCTTT	CASSSWGEGAETEAFF
TRBV5-1	NA	TRBJ2-7	NA	TGCGCCAGCAGCCCATCAGGGAGGTGGTCCTACGAGCAGTACTTC	CASSPSGRWSYEQYF
TRBV28	TRBD1	TRBJ1-5	NA	TGTGCCAGCAGTAAGTCAGGGGGCGGAAGCAATCAGCCCCAGCATTTT	CASSKSGGGSNQPQHF
TRBV10-1	NA	TRBJ2-2	NA	TGCGCCAGCAGTGTGGGGACACCCACCGGGGAGCTGTTTTTT	CASSVGTPTGELFF
TRBV2	NA	TRBJ2-7	once	TGTGCCAGCCATGACAGGTTGTCCGAGCAGTACTTC	CASHDRLSEQYF
TRBV13	TRBD2	TRBJ2-1	NA	TGTGCCAGCATCGGACTAGCGGTTAGGAGCTCCTACAATGAGCAGTTCTTC	CASIGLAVRSSYNEQFF
TRBV9	NA	TRBJ2-1	once	TGTGCCAGCAGCGGGACTGGGGCCTTCCATGAGCAGTTCTTC	CASSGTGAFHEQFF
TRBV9	TRBD2	TRBJ2-7	NA	TGTGCCAGCAGCGCGAAGCCGACTAGCGGGGACTTTTACGAGCAGTACTTC	CASSAKPTSGDFYEQYF
TRBV11-3	TRBD1	TRBJ2-7	NA	TGTGCCAGCAGCGCCACGACTGGACAGGGAAGCTTTGCCCCCTACGAGCAGTACTTC	CASSATTGQGSFAPYEQYF
TRBV7-8	TRBD2	TRBJ2-1	NA	TGTGCCAGCAGCCACTACCTAGCGGGAGTCTACAATGAGCAGTTCTTC	CASSHYLAGVYNEQFF
TRBV4-1	NA	TRBJ2-7	NA	TGCGCCAGCAGCCACCCGGGGGACCCTACCTACGAGCAGTACTTC	CASSHPGDPTYEQYF
TRBV9	TRBD2	TRBJ2-1	NA	TGTGCCAGCAGCGCCGGCCGGCTAGCGGGAGGGTCCTACAATGAGCAGTTCTTC	CASSAGRLAGGSYNEQFF
TRBV27	NA	TRBJ2-7	NA	TGTGCCAGCAGATCTATGTACGAGCAGTACTTC	CASRSMYEQYF
TRBV29-1	TRBD1	TRBJ1-2	NA	TGCAGCGTCGAGGACAGGCGATTACTGGGCTATGGCTACACCTTC	CSVEDRRLLGYGYTF
TRBV7-3	TRBD2	TRBJ2-1	NA	TGTGCCAGCAGGTCCGGGACTAGCGGCCAAAACGACTACAATGAGCAGTTCTTC	CASRSGTSGQNDYNEQFF
TRBV27	NA	TRBJ1-2	NA	TGTGCCAGCAGTTCCCTTCTGGGGGGAGTGGAAGGTGGCTACACCTTC	CASSSLLGGVEGGYTF
TRBV9	TRBD1	TRBJ1-4	NA	TGTGCCAGCAGCGCGGGACAGGGTGGAAGTGAAAAACTGTTTTTT	CASSAGQGGSEKLFF
TRBV28	NA	TRBJ2-7	NA	TGTGCCAGCAGTTTCCTGGACAGGCCTCAACAGCGGGATACTTTAACCTACGAGCAGTACTTC	CASSFLDRPQQRDTLTYEQYF
TRBV15	NA	TRBJ1-5	NA	TGTGCCACCAGCAGAGTTCCAGGTAGCAATCAGCCCCAGCATTTT	CATSRVPGSNQPQHF
TRBV5-6	NA	TRBJ2-6	NA	TGTGCCAGCAGCAGACCGGGTCGGAAGTCTGGGGCCAACGTCCTGACTTTC	CASSRPGRKSGANVLTF
TRBV25-1	NA	TRBJ1-1	NA	TGTGCCAGCAGTTTACACACGAACACTGAAGCTTTCTTT	CASSLHTNTEAFF
TRBV19	NA	TRBJ1-1	NA	TGTGCCAGTACTCCATCCGGAGGCATGAACACTGAAGCTTTCTTT	CASTPSGGMNTEAFF
TRBV13	NA	TRBJ2-3	NA	TGTGCCAGCAGCTTAGAAGGGGTGGGCACAGATACGCAGTATTTT	CASSLEGVGTDTQYF
TRBV27	TRBD2	TRBJ2-3	NA	TGTGCCAGCAGTTTATCGGGACTAGTGTTGGATACGCAGTATTTT	CASSLSGLVLDTQYF
TRBV6-5	NA	TRBJ1-1	NA	TGTGCCATCCACGACAAAGGGAACACTGAAGCTTTCTTT	CAIHDKGNTEAFF
TRBV14	NA	TRBJ1-3	NA	TGTGCCAGCAGCCAAGTCGCGAGGGTTGGAAACACCATATATTTT	CASSQVARVGNTIYF
TRBV14	NA	TRBJ2-7	NA	TGTGCCAGCAGCCAAGAATTTGGCGGCGAGCAGTACTTC	CASSQEFGGEQYF
TRBV27	TRBD2	TRBJ2-5	NA	TGTGCCAGCAGTTTGGGAGGGCCGGCCGAGACCCAGTACTTC	CASSLGGPAETQYF
TRBV11-2	NA	TRBJ1-1	NA	TGTGCCAGCAGCTTAGTAAAGGGCACAGGCACTGAAGCTTTCTTT	CASSLVKGTGTEAFF
TRBV4-2	NA	TRBJ2-3	NA	TGTGCCAGCAGCCCTGGGGCCCGACAGGTGCAGTATTTT	CASSPGARQVQYF
TRBV4-1	NA	TRBJ2-5	NA	TGCGCCAGCAGCCCAGCCGGAATAGAGACCCAGTACTTC	CASSPAGIETQYF